This TCR beta chain derives from a study of T cells in Graves' hyperthyroidism and ophthalmopathy. Germline CDR1 reads MNHEY; CDR2 reads SMNVEV (reference sequence). CDR3 length: 13 residues. The V gene lost 6 bases and the J gene lost 4 bases, with 13 bases spanning the gap. Template material for amplifying TCR beta CDR3 regions consisted of RNA transcripts. In the first-round RT-PCR of the TCR CDR3, the HTBI primer set was used. TCRdb independently ran MiXCR on the multiplex PCR reads; one entry per CDR3 protein. The sample shows roughly 700,000 distinct CDR3 sequences, roughly a sixth of them seen only once.

The J gene is TRBJ2-7, the V gene TRBV27; maybe TRBD1 (5 bases). The receptor comes from a man aged 50 to 59 with Graves' hyperthyroidism. Material for sequencing was blood. In nucleotides, the CDR3 is TGTGCCAGCAGCTCGAATACAGGTTACGAGCAGTACTTC. Translation: CASSSNTGYEQYF.